This T cell receptor beta chain was sequenced in a study of CD8 T cells in ankylosing spondylitis. Overall study findings and caveats: What appeared characteristic of ankylosing spondylitis blood was a TCR beta motif of fewer than ten highly homologous variants. Earlier work had already found some motif variants in reactive arthritis synovial fluid and blood. The study looked at matched synovial fluid samples from ankylosing spondylitis patients. Disease-linked clones were reported to be significantly enriched there.

Making use of molecular barcodes, quantitative 5'-RACE generated TCR beta libraries. Via MiXCR, TCRdb re-called the 5' RACE reads, giving one row per CDR3 protein. This sample yields around 440,000 distinct CDR3 sequences, of which about a sixth are seen a single time; under 1.2% belongs to the top ten. V was trimmed by 2 bases and J by 0 bases, leaving 14 bases between them. The CDR3 runs 16 residues. Germline V lookup: CDR1 SGHKS, CDR2 YYEKEE (reference sequence). Notes on this clonotype: Its antigen is undetermined.

The sample comprised blood, either unsorted or a sorted T cell fraction (not recorded which). The J gene is TRBJ1-1, the V gene TRBV5-5; D unresolved. The origin of this receptor is a male donor with ankylosing spondylitis. CDR3 sequence: CASSLNPGYMNTEAFF. The CDR3 DNA sequence: TGTGCCAGCAGCTTAAACCCTGGATACATGAACACTGAAGCTTTCTTT.